These 28 T cell receptor beta chains were all obtained from the same sample, sequenced in a study of shared clonotypes between healthy human individuals. This table comes from immunoSEQ multiplex PCR, and its TCRdb copy is limited to in-frame clones, with some not included. The table has about 1.5 million clones, about 98% seen once. Specimen: naive CD4+ T cells sorted from blood. Subset meaning: CD45RA+ positively selected. Receptors originate from a man younger than 40 in good health.

Of note for this clone: Within the sample, other DNA sequences also encode this same CDR3. The chain joins TRBV18 to TRBJ1-1, with a tentative D call TRBD1 (5 bases). The CDR3 is 14 residues long. Germline V CDR1 and CDR2: KGHSH, LQKENI. With 1 base removed from V and 4 bases from J, the gap between germline ends came to 10 bases. The CDR3 protein is CASSPRGRGTEAFF. CDR3 nucleotide sequence: TGTGCCAGCTCACCACGCGGTAGGGGCACTGAAGCTTTCTTT. Complete variable domain (other parts from reference TRBV18 and TRBJ1-1): NAGVMQNPRHLVRRRGQEARLRCSPMKGHSHVYWYRQLPEEGLKFMVYLQKENIIDESGMPKERFSAEFPKEGPSILRIQQVVRGDSAAYFCASSPRGRGTEAFFGQGTRLTVV.

This clone was seen only once. The V call is TRBV2, the J call TRBJ2-3, with TRBD2 as a possible D gene (6 bases). The length of the CDR3 is 16 residues. Germline lookup yields CDR1 SNHLY and CDR2 FYNNEI. Deletions cut 0 bases from V and 3 bases from J, with 13 bases between. CDR3 nucleotides: TGTGCCAGCAGTGAAGCGCTTCTAGCGAGAACAGATACGCAGTATTTT. Amino acids: CASSEALLARTDTQYF.

To note about this clone: The same CDR3 arises from other DNA sequences in this sample as well. The V gene is TRBV5-6, the J gene TRBJ1-2; D not certain. CDR3 length: 15 amino acids. Trimming cost V 0 bases and J 7 bases, with 16 bases left between them. CDR1 SGHDT and CDR2 YYEEEE come from the germline V gene. This chain's CDR3 is CASSLAGPPGSGYTF. The CDR3 DNA follows: TGTGCCAGCAGCTTGGCCGGGCCTCCGGGGAGTGGCTACACCTTC.

This chain links TRBV4-1 with TRBJ2-7; 8 bases align to TRBD2. This CDR3 contains 14 residues. V lost 1 base to trimming and J lost 3 bases; unmatched junction nucleotides: 2. The germline CDR1 and CDR2 sequences are MGHRA and YSYEKL. CDR3 sequence reads: CASSQVGTSYEQYF. DNA for the CDR3: TGCGCCAGCAGCCAAGTGGGGACTAGCTACGAGCAGTACTTC.

The chain combines TRBV6-6 with TRBJ2-7; 7 nucleotides agree with TRBD1. The ends lost 4 bases at V and 3 bases at J; junction bases unmatched: 6. The CDR3 loop spans 14 amino acids. Germline lookup yields CDR1 MNHNY and CDR2 SVGAGI (reference sequence). DNA of the CDR3: TGTGCCAGCAGTTGGATGACAGGGAACTACGAGCAGTACTTC. Translating it yields CASSWMTGNYEQYF.

The rearrangement joins TRBV11-2 to TRBJ2-1; D is uncertain. V was shortened by 7 bases and J by 9 bases, with 25 bases between the two germline ends. The CDR3 is made up of 16 amino acids. The germline gives CDR1 SGHAT, CDR2 FQNNGV. The CDR3 loop is CASKWGRAAFVGEQFF. CDR3 coding DNA: TGTGCCAGCAAATGGGGAAGGGCAGCTTTCGTTGGTGAGCAGTTCTTC.

With respect to this clone: Other DNA sequences within the sample encode an identical CDR3. This chain uses TRBV5-1 with TRBJ2-1; 14 nucleotides line up with TRBD2. V lost 3 bases and J lost 7; bases outside the gene matches: 3. The length of the CDR3 is 15 residues. Germline loops: CDR1 SGHRS, CDR2 YFSETQ. The CDR3 reads CASSWGLAGVNEQFF. The DNA of the CDR3 is TGCGCCAGCAGCTGGGGACTAGCGGGAGTTAATGAGCAGTTCTTC.

This clone was picked up one time. The chain links TRBV29-1 to TRBJ2-7; 10 positions agree with TRBD2. Germline CDR1 is SQVTM and CDR2 is ANQGSEA. J lost 3 bases, V lost 7 bases, and 15 bases had no gene match. This CDR3 region has 16 residues. The CDR3 loop reads CSAKIVLAGVNYEQYF. CDR3 sequence (DNA): TGCAGCGCAAAAATCGTCCTAGCGGGAGTTAACTACGAGCAGTACTTC.

The chain employs TRBV18 and TRBJ2-1; maybe TRBD1 (6 bases). The CDR3 has 13 amino acids. Germline V lookup: CDR1 KGHSH, CDR2 LQKENI. The V and J ends lost 5 bases and 6 bases respectively, with 11 bases between them. CDR3 residues: CASSYQGGNEQFF. In DNA, the CDR3 is TGTGCCAGCTCATACCAAGGGGGCAATGAGCAGTTCTTC.

The chain couples TRBV6-5 to TRBJ2-1; D uncertain. Trimming pared 4 bases from V and 10 bases from J, leaving 8 bases between. Germline V gene data show CDR1 as MNHEY and CDR2 as SVGAGI. The CDR3 has 11 amino acids. In DNA form, the CDR3 reads TGTGCCAGCAGTTCCCTTAGAGAGCAGTTCTTC. It translates to CASSSLREQFF.

The chain combines TRBV4-1 with TRBJ1-4, with TRBD1 as a possible D gene (6 bases). The ends were cut back, 4 bases at V and 7 bases at J, with 22 bases in the middle. This CDR3 has 17 residues. From germline, CDR1 is MGHRA and CDR2 YSYEKL. The CDR3 DNA follows: TGCGCCAGCAGCCTAAACGGACAGCCCTCATGGGGTGAAAAACTGTTTTTT. Its protein is CASSLNGQPSWGEKLFF.

The CDR3 here is CASSFPDRGTDTQYF. In nucleotides, the CDR3 is TGTGCCAGCAGCTTCCCTGACAGGGGGACAGATACGCAGTATTTT. The chain links TRBV5-6 to TRBJ2-3; 9 nucleotides agree with TRBD1. The CDR3 has 15 amino acids. Germline-derived CDR1 and CDR2 are SGHDT and YYEEEE. The V segment lost 2 bases and the J segment 3 bases; nucleotides outside the gene matches: 4.

The genes are TRBV5-5 and TRBJ2-7; TRBD1 matches at 7 bases. Germline V gene sequence: CDR1 SGHKS, CDR2 YYEKEE (reference sequence). With V trimmed by 4 bases and J by 2 bases, 12 bases remained unmatched. The CDR3 is 16 residues long. The CDR3 bases are TGTGCCAGCAGCCCAACCGGACAGGTAAAGCCCTACGAGCAGTACTTC. Its protein is CASSPTGQVKPYEQYF.

V gene TRBV9 combines with J gene TRBJ2-7; D might be TRBD1 (5 bases). Germline CDR1 and CDR2: SGDLS and YYNGEE. V was clipped by 4 bases and J by 7 bases, with 12 bases between them. The CDR3 has 12 amino acids. The CDR3 nucleotides are TGTGCCAGCAGCTCACAGGTTGGGGAGCAGTACTTC. It translates to CASSSQVGEQYF.

The rearrangement links TRBV5-1 to TRBJ2-7; maybe TRBD2 (6 bases). The V end lost 0 bases, the J end lost 6 bases, and 19 bases lay between the germline ends. This CDR3 has 16 residues. The V gene's germline CDR1 is SGHRS and CDR2 YFSETQ. The CDR3 DNA is TGCGCCAGCAGCTTGGAGGGACTCCGAGGGTTGGGCGAGCAGTACTTC. It translates to CASSLEGLRGLGEQYF. The complete variable domain, with remaining parts taken from reference TRBV5-1 and TRBJ2-7, reads KAGVTQTPRYLIKTRGQQVTLSCSPISGHRSVSWYQQTPGQGLQFLFEYFSETQRNKGNFPGRFSGRQFSNSRSEMNVSTLELGDSALYLCASSLEGLRGLGEQYFGPGTRLTVT.

The rearrangement links TRBV18 to TRBJ2-2; D is uncertain. Per germline, CDR1 KGHSH and CDR2 LQKENI. V was clipped by 1 base and J by 5 bases, with 14 bases between them. This CDR3 is 16 amino acids long. The CDR3 region is CASSPQGSVSTGELFF. The CDR3 coding sequence is TGTGCCAGCTCACCACAGGGTAGTGTCTCTACCGGGGAGCTGTTTTTT.

The genes are TRBV18 and TRBJ2-2, with TRBD2 matching 9 bases. V lost 0 bases to trimming and J lost 5 bases; unmatched junction nucleotides: 4. The CDR3 covers 16 residues. Germline CDR1 KGHSH, CDR2 LQKENI. The CDR3 is CASSPPGLAGTGELFF. As DNA, the CDR3 is TGTGCCAGCTCACCACCTGGCCTAGCGGGAACCGGGGAGCTGTTTTTT.

Only one count was recorded for this clone. The rearrangement uses TRBV11-2 and TRBJ2-1; 7 nucleotides align to TRBD1. Germline V lookup: CDR1 SGHAT, CDR2 FQNNGV. The CDR3 runs to 15 residues. V gave up 0 bases and J gave up 2 bases; unmatched junction bases: 1. The CDR3 protein is CASSLDGTAYNEQFF. DNA of the CDR3: TGTGCCAGCAGCTTAGATGGGACAGCCTACAATGAGCAGTTCTTC. Full variable domain (outside the CDR3, taken from reference TRBV11-2 and TRBJ2-1): EAGVAQSPRYKIIEKRQSVAFWCNPISGHATLYWYQQILGQGPKLLIQFQNNGVVDDSQLPKDRFSAERLKGVDSTLKIQPAKLEDSAVYLCASSLDGTAYNEQFFGPGTRLTVL.

The rearrangement links TRBV6-4 to TRBJ2-3; the D gene could be TRBD1 or TRBD2 (6 bases each). Germline CDR1 is MRHNA and CDR2 is SNTAGT. Trimming pared 4 bases from V and 13 bases from J, leaving 12 bases between. The CDR3 consists of 11 residues. The CDR3 bases are TGTGCCAGCAGTGCTGCGGGACATAAGTATTTT. It encodes CASSAAGHKYF.

The chain uses TRBV5-1 and TRBJ2-1, with 8 bases aligning to TRBD2. Germline V gene data show CDR1 as SGHRS and CDR2 as YFSETQ. V shed 6 bases and J 4 bases; nucleotides not matched to a gene: 18. The CDR3 extends over 18 amino acids. The CDR3 DNA follows: TGCGCCAGCACCCCAGGGATAAGCGGGAGAAAGGGGTACAATGAGCAGTTCTTC. It translates to CASTPGISGRKGYNEQFF. Full variable domain (missing parts from reference TRBV5-1 and TRBJ2-1): KAGVTQTPRYLIKTRGQQVTLSCSPISGHRSVSWYQQTPGQGLQFLFEYFSETQRNKGNFPGRFSGRQFSNSRSEMNVSTLELGDSALYLCASTPGISGRKGYNEQFFGPGTRLTVL.

Remarks on this clone: In the same sample, other DNA sequences code for this CDR3. The V gene is TRBV7-9, the J gene TRBJ2-1; unclear D gene. The CDR3 runs 11 residues. Trimming cost V 4 bases and J 8 bases, with 6 bases left between them. Germline CDR1 and CDR2: SEHNR and FQNEAQ (reference sequence). The DNA for the CDR3 is TGTGCCAGCAGCTCCTCCTATGAGCAGTTCTTC. This gives the protein CASSSSYEQFF.

This chain connects TRBV18 to TRBJ2-5; 7 bases align to TRBD2. J was trimmed by 3 bases and V by 1 base; bases with no gene match: 8. The CDR3 length is 16 residues. Germline V lookup: CDR1 KGHSH, CDR2 LQKENI. CDR3 protein: CASSPLASGEKETQYF. Written as DNA, the CDR3 is TGTGCCAGCTCACCACTTGCTAGCGGAGAAAAAGAGACCCAGTACTTC.

The J gene is TRBJ1-2, the V gene TRBV18; TRBD1 is a possible D gene (5 bases). V was cut by 3 bases and J by 4 bases, with 15 bases left in between. CDR3 length equals 15 residues. The germline V gene has CDR1 KGHSH and CDR2 LQKENI. The CDR3 sequence is CASSPGRTSLYGYTF. CDR3 coding DNA: TGTGCCAGCTCACCGGGACGGACCAGCCTCTATGGCTACACCTTC.

The chain couples TRBV6-5 to TRBJ2-1; 9 bases line up with TRBD2. The germline CDR1 and CDR2 sequences are MNHEY and SVGAGI. CDR3 size: 15 residues. The trim removed 6 bases at V and 6 bases at J, leaving 9 bases unmatched. CDR3 coding DNA: TGTGCCAGCAGCTCCAGCGGGGGGCCCCGCAATGAGCAGTTCTTC. Its translation: CASSSSGGPRNEQFF.

J is TRBJ2-2 and V is TRBV7-3, with D perhaps being TRBD1 or TRBD2 (6 bases each). CDR1 and CDR2 from the germline V gene are SGHTA and FQGTGA. Trimming stripped 2 bases from V and 0 bases from J, with 16 bases between. The CDR3 runs to 18 residues. The CDR3 loop is CASSLRGRQAANTGELFF. CDR3 bases: TGTGCCAGCAGCTTACGGGGGCGACAGGCCGCGAACACCGGGGAGCTGTTTTTT.

The chain uses TRBV28 and TRBJ2-1; 7 positions agree with TRBD2. The germline V gene encodes CDR1 MDHEN and CDR2 SYDVKM. The trim removed 0 bases at V and 4 bases at J, leaving 6 bases unmatched. The CDR3 has 16 residues. In DNA, the CDR3 is TGTGCCAGCAGTTTATGGTCCCCCGGGGGGTACAATGAGCAGTTCTTC. Protein: CASSLWSPGGYNEQFF.

The V gene is TRBV28, the J gene TRBJ2-1; TRBD1 matches at 8 bases. The length of the CDR3 is 17 residues. Germline V gives CDR1 MDHEN, CDR2 SYDVKM. J was trimmed by 0 bases and V by 4 bases; bases with no gene match: 8. The CDR3 bases are TGTGCCAGCAGTTCGACAGGGGCCAAGAGCTCCTACAATGAGCAGTTCTTC. Encoded protein: CASSSTGAKSSYNEQFF.

The chain recombines TRBV5-8 with TRBJ1-5; 7 bases are a match to TRBD1. The CDR3 extends over 15 amino acids. The germline V gene encodes CDR1 SGHTS and CDR2 YDEGEE. With V trimmed by 5 bases and J by 4 bases, 9 bases remained unmatched. CDR3 sequence: CASSLGQESNQPQHF. The CDR3 bases are TGTGCCAGCAGTTTAGGACAGGAAAGTAATCAGCCCCAGCATTTT.